In this sample, the clone carrying this T cell receptor (beta chain) turned up a few times. TCRdb fed the RT-PCR reads into MiXCR, producing one record per CDR3 protein. Of about 700,000 distinct CDR3 sequences listed, approximately 15% are singletons. Germline V gene sequence: CDR1 MNHNY, CDR2 SVGAGI (reference sequence). Between the trimmed V and J ends, which lost 2 bases and 10 bases, there was a span of 21 bases. This CDR3 spans 17 amino acids. The sample taken for sequencing was memory CD4+ T cells from blood. The rearrangement joins TRBV6-6 to TRBJ1-6, with D perhaps matching TRBD1 (6 bases). This receptor was taken from a female donor in good health, serving as a healthy control. As DNA, the CDR3 is TGTGCCAGCAGTTACCGAACAGGGCGGCAGGGCGACTCACCCCTCCACTTT. Its protein is CASSYRTGRQGDSPLHF.